These T cell receptor beta chains were read from a single sample in a study of cytomegalovirus exposure and HLA in healthy donors. Clones were sequenced by immunoSEQ multiplex PCR, and TCRdb holds only the in-frame ones, with some missing. The sample records 40,000 to 55,000 clones, around three quarters being singletons. The specimen was PBMCs. The origin of the receptors is a man between 25 and 39 years old in good health and CMV-seropositive. The CDR3 runs from the conserved cysteine through the conserved F or W.

v_gene,CDR3aa
TRBV6-6,CASSPVDTDTQYF
TRBV5-6,CASSPGTGSNYNEQFF
TRBV19,CASSERKQGRGANVLTF
TRBV27,CASSFAGVKEQFF
TRBV30,CACSWGGISGNTIYF
TRBV2,CASEEGSFYEQYF
TRBV5-1,CASSLSGLGYEQYF
TRBV7-2,CASSYRGGATNEKLFF
TRBV19,CASGRQGAVHEQYF
TRBV27,CASSSGDRVLIGTEAFF
TRBV5-6,CASSSRDRHQETQYF
TRBV28,CASSPRAAGFFF
TRBV20-1,CSAPQRDKLFF
TRBV12-5,CASGLGHFSGGAVSGELFF
TRBV5-1,CASSLGGGTEAFF
TRBV5-1,CASRTMTGFTGELFF
TRBV11-3,CASSLERGALNEQFF
TRBV5-1,CASSPGTVQSGNTIYF
TRBV18,CASSPIAHYEQYF
TRBV6-5,CASSGGIRELFF
TRBV7-9,CASSLRSWDRGGEKLFF
TRBV6-1,CASSDLPGQGNIQYF
TRBV6-5,CASSERGFWQFF
TRBV30,CAWNEGDIYEAFF
TRBV30,CAWSSQAAGYTF
TRBV2,CASCWRLGTGSESPLHF
TRBV19,CASRVVGAHNEQFF
TRBV11-2,CASSLVPGTTLAKLFF
TRBV11-2,CASSPRGTGFIAGNTIYF
TRBV10-2,CASTGGTGANVLTF
TRBV5-6,CASSLRLSGNIQYF
TRBV27,CASSLWRDGKGFDSYNEQFF
TRBV14,CASSQDQNTEAFF
TRBV5-1,CASSFAQMNTEAFF
TRBV4-1,CASSQGPGVEAFF
TRBV9,CAATGDVAFF
TRBV4-3,CASAAEGLNTEAFF
TRBV11-2,CASSAGRGFSTGETEAFF